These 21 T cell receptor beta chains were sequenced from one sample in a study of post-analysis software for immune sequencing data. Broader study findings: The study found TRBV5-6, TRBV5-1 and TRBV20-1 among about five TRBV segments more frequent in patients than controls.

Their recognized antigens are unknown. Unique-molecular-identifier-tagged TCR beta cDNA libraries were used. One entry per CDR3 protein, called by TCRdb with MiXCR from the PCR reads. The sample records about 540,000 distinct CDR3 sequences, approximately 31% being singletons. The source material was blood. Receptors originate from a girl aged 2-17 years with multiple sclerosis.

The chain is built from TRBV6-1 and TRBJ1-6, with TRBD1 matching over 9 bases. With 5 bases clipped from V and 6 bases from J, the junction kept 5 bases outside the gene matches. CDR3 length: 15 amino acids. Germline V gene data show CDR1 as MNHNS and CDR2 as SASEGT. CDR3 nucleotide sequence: TGTGCCAGCAGTAGACAGGGGGGTCGTAATTCACCCCTCCACTTT. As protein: CASSRQGGRNSPLHF.

CDR3 in DNA: TGCGCCAGCAAAGCTAGTGGACAAGAGACCCAGTACTTC. Its protein is CASKASGQETQYF. The rearrangement uses TRBV10-1 and TRBJ2-5; D is unresolved. Germline V gene data show CDR1 as WNHNN and CDR2 as SYGVQD (reference sequence). Trimming pared 7 bases from V and 2 bases from J, leaving 11 bases between. This CDR3 region has 13 residues.

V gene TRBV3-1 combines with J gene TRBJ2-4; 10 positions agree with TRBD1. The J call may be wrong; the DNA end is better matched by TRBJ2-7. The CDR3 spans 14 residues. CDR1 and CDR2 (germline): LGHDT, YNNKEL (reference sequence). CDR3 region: CASSQGQGRSEQYF. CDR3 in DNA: TGTGCCAGCAGCCAGGGACAGGGGAGATCCGAGCAGTACTTC.

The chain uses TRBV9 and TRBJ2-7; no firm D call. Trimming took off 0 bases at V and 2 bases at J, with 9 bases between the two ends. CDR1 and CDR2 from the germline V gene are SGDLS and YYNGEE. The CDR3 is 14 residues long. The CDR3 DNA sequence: TGTGCCAGCAGCGTAGTTGAATTCCCCTACGAGCAGTACTTC. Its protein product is CASSVVEFPYEQYF.

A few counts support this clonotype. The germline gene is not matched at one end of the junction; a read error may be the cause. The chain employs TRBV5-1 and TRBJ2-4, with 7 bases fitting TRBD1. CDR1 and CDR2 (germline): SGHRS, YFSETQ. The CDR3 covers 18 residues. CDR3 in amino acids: CASSLATGQDTYKNIQYF. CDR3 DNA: TGCGCCAGTAGCTTGGCCACCGGACAGGACACTTACAAAAACATTCAGTACTTC.

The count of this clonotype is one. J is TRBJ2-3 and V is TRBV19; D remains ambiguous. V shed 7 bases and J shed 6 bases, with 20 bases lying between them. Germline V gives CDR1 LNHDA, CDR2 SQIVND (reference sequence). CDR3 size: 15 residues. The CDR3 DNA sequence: TGTGCCAGTAATATGACCAACCCAGAATTGGATACGCAGTATTTT. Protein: CASNMTNPELDTQYF.

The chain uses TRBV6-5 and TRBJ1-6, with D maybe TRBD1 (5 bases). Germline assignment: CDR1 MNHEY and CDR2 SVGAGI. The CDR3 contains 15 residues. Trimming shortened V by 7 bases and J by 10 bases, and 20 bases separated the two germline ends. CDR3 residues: CASKRAGTVRSPLHF. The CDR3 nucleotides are TGTGCCAGCAAGCGGGCAGGGACTGTTCGGTCACCCCTCCACTTT.

The CDR3 coding sequence is TGCAGTGCTAGGGTTGGGAGGTCCAATGAAAAACTGTTTTTT. It is translated as CSARVGRSNEKLFF. The genes are TRBV20-1 and TRBJ1-4, with D unclear. The CDR3 spans 14 residues. Trimming took 3 bases from V and 5 from J, leaving 13 bases between them. Germline V gene data show CDR1 as DFQATT and CDR2 as SNEGSKA (reference sequence).

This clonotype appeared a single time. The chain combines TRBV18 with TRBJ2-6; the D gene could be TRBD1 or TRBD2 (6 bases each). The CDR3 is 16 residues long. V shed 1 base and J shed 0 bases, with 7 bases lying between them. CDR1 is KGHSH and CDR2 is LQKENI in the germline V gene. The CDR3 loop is CASSPQGGSGANVLTF. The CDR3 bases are TGTGCCAGCTCACCACAGGGGGGCTCTGGGGCCAACGTCCTGACTTTC. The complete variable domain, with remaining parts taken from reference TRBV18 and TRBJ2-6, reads NAGVMQNPRHLVRRRGQEARLRCSPMKGHSHVYWYRQLPEEGLKFMVYLQKENIIDESGMPKERFSAEFPKEGPSILRIQQVVRGDSAAYFCASSPQGGSGANVLTFGAGSRLTVL.

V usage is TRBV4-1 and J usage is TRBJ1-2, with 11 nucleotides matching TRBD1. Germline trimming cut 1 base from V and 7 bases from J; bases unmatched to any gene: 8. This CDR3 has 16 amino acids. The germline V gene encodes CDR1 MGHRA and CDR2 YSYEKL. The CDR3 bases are TGCGCCAGCAGCCAAGGGACAGGGGGCCGATGGGGTGGCTACACCTTC. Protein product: CASSQGTGGRWGGYTF.

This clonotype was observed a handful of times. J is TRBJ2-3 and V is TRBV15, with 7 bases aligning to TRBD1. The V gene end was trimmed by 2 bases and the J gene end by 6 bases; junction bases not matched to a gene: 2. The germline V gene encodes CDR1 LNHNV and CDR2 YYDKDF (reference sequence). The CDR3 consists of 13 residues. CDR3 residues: CATSRQGVDTQYF. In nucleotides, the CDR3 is TGTGCCACCAGCAGACAGGGGGTGGATACGCAGTATTTT.

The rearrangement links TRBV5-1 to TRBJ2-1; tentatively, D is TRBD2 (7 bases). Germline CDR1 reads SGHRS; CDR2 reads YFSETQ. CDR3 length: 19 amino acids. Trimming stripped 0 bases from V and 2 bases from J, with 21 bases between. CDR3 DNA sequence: TGCGCCAGCAGCTTGGTTCGGGGGGCGGCCGTAGATACCTACAATGAGCAGTTCTTC. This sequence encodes CASSLVRGAAVDTYNEQFF.

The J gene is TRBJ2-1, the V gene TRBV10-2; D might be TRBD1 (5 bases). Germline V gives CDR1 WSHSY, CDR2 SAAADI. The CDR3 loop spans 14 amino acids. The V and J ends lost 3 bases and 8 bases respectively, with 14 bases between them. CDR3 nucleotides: TGCGCCAGCAGTGACAGGGTAAAAAGTCATGAGCAGTTCTTC. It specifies CASSDRVKSHEQFF.

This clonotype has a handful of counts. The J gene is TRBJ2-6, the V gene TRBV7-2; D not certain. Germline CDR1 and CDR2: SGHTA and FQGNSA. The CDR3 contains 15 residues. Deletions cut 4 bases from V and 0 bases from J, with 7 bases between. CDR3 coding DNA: TGTGCCAGCAGCTCCTTGGGCTCTGGGGCCAACGTCCTGACTTTC. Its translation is CASSSLGSGANVLTF.

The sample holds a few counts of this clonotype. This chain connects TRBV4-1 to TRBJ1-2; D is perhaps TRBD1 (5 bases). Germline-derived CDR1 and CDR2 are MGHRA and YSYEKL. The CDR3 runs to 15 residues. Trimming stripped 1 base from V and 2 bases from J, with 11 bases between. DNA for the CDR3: TGCGCCAGCAGCCAAGTACAGGAATTCAACTATGGCTACACCTTC. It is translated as CASSQVQEFNYGYTF.

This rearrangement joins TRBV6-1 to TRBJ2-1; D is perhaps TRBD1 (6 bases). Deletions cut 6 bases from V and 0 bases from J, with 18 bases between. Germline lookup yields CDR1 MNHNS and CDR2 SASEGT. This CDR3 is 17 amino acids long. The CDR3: CASSLTPQGPSYNEQFF. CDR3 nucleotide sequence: TGTGCCAGCAGCCTTACCCCCCAGGGGCCCTCCTACAATGAGCAGTTCTTC.

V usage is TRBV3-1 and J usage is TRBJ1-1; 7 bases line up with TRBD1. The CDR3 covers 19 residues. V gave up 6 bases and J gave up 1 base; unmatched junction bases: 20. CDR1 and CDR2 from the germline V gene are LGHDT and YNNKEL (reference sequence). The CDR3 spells CASRPTGGGSLNTNTEAFF. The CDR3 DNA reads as TGTGCCAGCAGGCCAACGGGAGGGGGCTCACTCAACACGAACACTGAAGCTTTCTTT.

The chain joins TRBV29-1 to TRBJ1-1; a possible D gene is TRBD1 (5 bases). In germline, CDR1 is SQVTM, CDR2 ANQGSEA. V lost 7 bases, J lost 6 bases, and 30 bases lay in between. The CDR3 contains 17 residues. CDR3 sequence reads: CSGAQGDSIFGNAEAFF. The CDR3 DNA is TGCAGCGGAGCCCAAGGGGACTCCATTTTCGGAAACGCTGAAGCTTTCTTT.

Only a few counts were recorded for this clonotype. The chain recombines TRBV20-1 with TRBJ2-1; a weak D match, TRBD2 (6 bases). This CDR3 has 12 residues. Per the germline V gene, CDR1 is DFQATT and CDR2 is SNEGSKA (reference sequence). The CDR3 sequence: CSSSGSYNEQFF. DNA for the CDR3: TGCAGCAGTAGCGGTTCCTACAATGAGCAGTTCTTC.

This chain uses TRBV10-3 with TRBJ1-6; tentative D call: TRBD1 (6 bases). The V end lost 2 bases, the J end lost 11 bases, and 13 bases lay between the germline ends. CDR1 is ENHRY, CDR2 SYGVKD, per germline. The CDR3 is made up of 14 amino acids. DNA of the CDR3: TGTGCCATCAGTGAGGCAGGGGTATCCACACCCCTCCACTTT. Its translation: CAISEAGVSTPLHF.

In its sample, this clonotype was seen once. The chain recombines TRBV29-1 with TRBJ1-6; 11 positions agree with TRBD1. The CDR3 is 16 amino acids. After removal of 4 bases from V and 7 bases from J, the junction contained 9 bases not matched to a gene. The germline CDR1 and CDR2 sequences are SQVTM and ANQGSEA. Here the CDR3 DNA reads TGCAGCGTTGCCCTTAGTGGGACAGGGGGGAATTCACCCCTCCACTTT. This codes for CSVALSGTGGNSPLHF.